The entry below describes one T cell receptor (beta chain). The antigen is unknown. Using immunoSEQ multiplex PCR, the repertoire was profiled, and TCRdb retains in-frame clones only, with some absent. In the table there are 95,000 to 150,000 clones, roughly 86% of which are singletons. This sample is part of a study of T cell responses to AZD1222 COVID-19 vaccine. The CDR3 is 18 amino acids. The V segment lost 5 bases and the J segment 0 bases; nucleotides outside the gene matches: 11. Germline-derived CDR1 and CDR2 are MNHEY and SVGEGT. General study points: Clonal diversity was possibly underestimated, and white British individuals and females predominated among donors. Within unmutated variant regions lay the reported targets of nearly half of spike-specific TCRs. After the peak T cell response, and only then, were repertoires sampled.

The sequenced sample was peripheral blood, obtained on day 0 of AZD1222 vaccination. The chain uses TRBV6-2 or TRBV6-3 and TRBJ1-1; 11 bases line up with TRBD1. The receptor comes from an adult in good health. CDR3 nucleotides: TGTGCCAGCAGTAACAACCCAAGGACAGGGGGCATGAACACTGAAGCTTTCTTT. It yields the protein CASSNNPRTGGMNTEAFF.